The following is a T cell receptor (beta chain) sequence with its context. Antigen specificity is unknown. The data originate from a study of persistence of HIV-infected CD4 T cells. An overlapping HIV-1 Gag peptide pool stimulated these cells at approximately 1 ug/peptide/mL. Responding CD4+ T cells were sorted by upregulation of both CD40 ligand and CD69. Anti-CD28/CD49d costimulation, CD40-blocking antibody and enfuvirtide were given to CD8-depleted PBMCs for 18 hours. Germline V gives CDR1 MNHNY, CDR2 SVGAGI (reference sequence). CDR3 length equals 15 residues. V was shortened by 6 bases and J by 0 bases, with 12 bases between the two germline ends. The libraries were made with immunoSEQ version 4 in survey mode. The protocol was immunoSEQ multiplex PCR, while the TCRdb copy is restricted to in-frame clones and leaves out a portion. The sample lists roughly 9,200 clones, 82% occurring once.

The rearrangement joins TRBV6-6 to TRBJ1-5, with D unclear. This clonotype originated in an adult woman with HIV who was CMV-seropositive. Material: CD4+ T cells sorted from PBMCs after approximately 19-hour stimulation, obtained from a patient who received antiretroviral therapy. In DNA form, the CDR3 reads TGTGCCAGCAGCTCCTCCACCGTTAGCAATCAGCCCCAGCATTTT. It translates to CASSSSTVSNQPQHF.